The source of this TCR beta chain is a study of CXCR3-negative and CXCR3-positive naive CD8 T cells. Study-level background: Total TRB output reached 130 million or so reads, about 1.5 +/- 0.3 million per library.

The authors made the TRB cDNA libraries by 5' RACE using UMI labels. After re-calling the 5' RACE reads, TCRdb lists one entry per CDR3 protein, DNA absent. The listing contains about 40,000 distinct CDR3 sequences. Study outcomes and limitations: Relative to memory CD8+ cells, whose diversity was much lower, both naive subsets had comparably high diversity. Freshly isolated PBMCs were used in most assays, given partial CXCR3 loss after freezing.

This clonotype shows up as medium-sized (0.01 to 0.1%) by frequency. No antigen is known for it. Germline-derived CDR1 and CDR2 are SGHAT and FQNNGV. The CDR3 covers 16 residues. V gene TRBV11-2 combines with J gene TRBJ2-2; TCRdb selects TRBD1, and the lack of DNA leaves this call unchecked. The sequence was collected from a human donor in good health. Some clones in this sample may be carry-over from other donors' samples. Material for sequencing was memory CD8+ T cells from blood. The CDR3 here is CASSGRDLQGAYGLFF.